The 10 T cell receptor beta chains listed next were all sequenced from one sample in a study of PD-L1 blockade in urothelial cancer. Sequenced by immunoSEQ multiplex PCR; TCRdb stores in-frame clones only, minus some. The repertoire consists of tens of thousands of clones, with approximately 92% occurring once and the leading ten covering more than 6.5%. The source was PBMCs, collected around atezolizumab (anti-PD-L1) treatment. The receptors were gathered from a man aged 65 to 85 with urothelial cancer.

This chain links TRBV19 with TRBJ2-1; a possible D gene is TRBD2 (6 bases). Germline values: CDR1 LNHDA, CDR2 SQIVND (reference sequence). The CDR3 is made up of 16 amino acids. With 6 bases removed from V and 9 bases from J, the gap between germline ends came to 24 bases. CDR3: CASSPRGAIHNVEQFF. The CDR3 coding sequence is TGTGCCAGTAGCCCGCGGGGCGCAATACACAATGTTGAGCAGTTCTTC.

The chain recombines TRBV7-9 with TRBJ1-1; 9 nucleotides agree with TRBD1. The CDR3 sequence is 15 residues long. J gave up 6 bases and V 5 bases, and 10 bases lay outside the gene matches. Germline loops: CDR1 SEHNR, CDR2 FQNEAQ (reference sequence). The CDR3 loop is CASSASGQGIAEAFF. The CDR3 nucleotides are TGTGCCAGCAGCGCGAGCGGACAGGGGATTGCTGAAGCTTTCTTT.

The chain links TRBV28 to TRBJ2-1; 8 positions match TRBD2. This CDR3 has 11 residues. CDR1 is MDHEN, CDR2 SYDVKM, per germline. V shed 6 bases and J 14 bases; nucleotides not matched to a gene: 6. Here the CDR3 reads CASSPGTREFF. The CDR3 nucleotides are TGTGCCAGCAGCCCCGGGACTAGGGAGTTCTTC. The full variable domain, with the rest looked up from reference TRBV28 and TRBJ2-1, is DVKVTQSSRYLVKRTGEKVFLECVQDMDHENMFWYRQDPGLGLRLIYFSYDVKMKEKGDIPEGYSVSREKKERFSLILESASTNQTSMYLCASSPGTREFFGPGTRLTVL.

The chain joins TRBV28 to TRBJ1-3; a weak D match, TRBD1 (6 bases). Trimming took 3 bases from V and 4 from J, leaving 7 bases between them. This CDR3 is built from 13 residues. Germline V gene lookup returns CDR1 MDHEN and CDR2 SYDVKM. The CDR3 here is CASSFRGGNTIYF. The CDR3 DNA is TGTGCCAGCAGTTTCAGGGGAGGAAACACCATATATTTT. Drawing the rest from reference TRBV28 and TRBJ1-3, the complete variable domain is DVKVTQSSRYLVKRTGEKVFLECVQDMDHENMFWYRQDPGLGLRLIYFSYDVKMKEKGDIPEGYSVSREKKERFSLILESASTNQTSMYLCASSFRGGNTIYFGEGSWLTVV.

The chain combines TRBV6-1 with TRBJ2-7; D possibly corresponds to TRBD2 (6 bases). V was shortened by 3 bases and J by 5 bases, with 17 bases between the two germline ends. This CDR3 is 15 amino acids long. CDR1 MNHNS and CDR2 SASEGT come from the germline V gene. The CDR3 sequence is CASSDAPRGLNEQYF. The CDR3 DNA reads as TGTGCCAGCAGTGACGCACCCCGGGGACTCAACGAGCAGTACTTC.

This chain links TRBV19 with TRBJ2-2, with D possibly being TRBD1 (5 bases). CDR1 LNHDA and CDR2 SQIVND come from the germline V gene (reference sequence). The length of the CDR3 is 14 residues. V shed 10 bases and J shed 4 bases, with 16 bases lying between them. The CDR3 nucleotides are TGTGCCACCCAAATCTTGACAGCCACCGGGGAGCTGTTTTTT. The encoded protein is CATQILTATGELFF. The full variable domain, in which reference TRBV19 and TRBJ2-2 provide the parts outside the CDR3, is DGGITQSPKYLFRKEGQNVTLSCEQNLNHDAMYWYRQDPGQGLRLIYYSQIVNDFQKGDIAEGYSVSREKKESFPLTVTSAQKNPTAFYLCATQILTATGELFFGEGSRLTVL.

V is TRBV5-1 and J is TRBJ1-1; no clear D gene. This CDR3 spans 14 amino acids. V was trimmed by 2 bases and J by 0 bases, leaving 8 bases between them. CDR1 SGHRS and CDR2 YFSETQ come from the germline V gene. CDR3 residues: CASSFSDMNTEAFF. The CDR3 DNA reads TGCGCCAGCAGCTTTTCTGACATGAACACTGAAGCTTTCTTT.

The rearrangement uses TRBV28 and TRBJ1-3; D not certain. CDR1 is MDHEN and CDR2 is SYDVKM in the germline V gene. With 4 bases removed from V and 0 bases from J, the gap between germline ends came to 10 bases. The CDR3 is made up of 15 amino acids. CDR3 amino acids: CASSSTSSSGNTIYF. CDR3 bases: TGTGCCAGCAGTTCCACATCTAGCTCTGGAAACACCATATATTTT.

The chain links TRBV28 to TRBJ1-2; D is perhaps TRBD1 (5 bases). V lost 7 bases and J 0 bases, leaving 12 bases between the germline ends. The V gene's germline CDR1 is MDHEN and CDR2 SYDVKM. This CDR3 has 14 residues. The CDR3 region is CASTPATANYGYTF. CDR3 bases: TGTGCCAGCACCCCAGCGACAGCTAACTATGGCTACACCTTC.

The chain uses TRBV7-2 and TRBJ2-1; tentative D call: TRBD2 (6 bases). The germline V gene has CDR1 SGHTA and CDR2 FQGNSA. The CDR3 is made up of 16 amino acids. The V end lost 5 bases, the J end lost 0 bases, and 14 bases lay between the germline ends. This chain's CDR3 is CASSPIPSVSYNEQFF. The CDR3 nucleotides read TGTGCCAGCAGCCCAATTCCTAGCGTCTCCTACAATGAGCAGTTCTTC.